A selection of T cell receptor beta chains follows, all from one sample in a study of T cell repertoires in cytomegalovirus infection. One entry per CDR3 protein results from TCRdb running MiXCR on the reads. The repertoire consists of a few hundred thousand distinct CDR3 sequences, with 15% to 20% occurring once and the leading ten covering around 12%. Material for sequencing was PBMCs. The receptor source for this set is a human donor in good health (CMV status not recorded). Some clones in this sample may be carry-over from other donors' samples. CDR3s include the opening cysteine and the closing phenylalanine or tryptophan. D genes are given only for firm matches. A row's size may be missing; if present it is once, few, many or a size class.

NA	few	TRBV20-1	TRBJ2-5	TGCAGTGCTAGGTACCCCACCCTTATGGGGCTTGAGACCCAGTACTTC	CSARYPTLMGLETQYF
TRBD2	NA	TRBV12-3/TRBV12-4	TRBJ2-3	TGTGCCAGCACTTTACGGGAGGGCACAGATACGCAGTATTTT	CASTLREGTDTQYF
NA	few	TRBV7-9	TRBJ2-7	TGTGCCAGCACTCCCAGGGGAGGAGGCAGTTCCGAGCAGTACTTC	CASTPRGGGSSEQYF
TRBD1	NA	TRBV15	TRBJ2-2	TGTGCCACCAGCACCCTTGACAGGGGGAACACCGGGGAGCTGTTTTTT	CATSTLDRGNTGELFF
NA	few	TRBV11-3	TRBJ2-5	TGTGCCAGCAGCTTAGGACCTAGCCAAGAGACCCAGTACTTC	CASSLGPSQETQYF
NA	NA	TRBV9	TRBJ1-6	TGTGCCAGCACGGGGAGCGTGAATTCACCCCTCCACTTT	CASTGSVNSPLHF
NA	few	TRBV6-1	TRBJ1-5	TGTGCCAGCAGTGGAGGTTTCTGGGGGGCAGATCAGCCCCAGCATTTT	CASSGGFWGADQPQHF
NA	few	TRBV6-2/TRBV6-3	TRBJ1-1	TGTGCCAGCAGTTACTCGCTGGGGGATTCGAACACTGAAGCTTTCTTT	CASSYSLGDSNTEAFF
NA	few	TRBV2	TRBJ2-1	TGTGCCAGCAGCTCCGGAGGTCGCGGAGAGCAGTTCTTC	CASSSGGRGEQFF
NA	NA	TRBV7-9	TRBJ2-3	TGTGCCAGCAGCTTAGCGATCAGACAGATCGATACGCAGTATTTT	CASSLAIRQIDTQYF
NA	NA	TRBV20-1	TRBJ2-4	TGCAGTGCTAGTAGCGAAGGAGCCAAAAACATTCAGTACTTC	CSASSEGAKNIQYF
NA	many	TRBV7-8	TRBJ2-5	TGTGCCAGCAGCCCCCTCCCAGGGGGGGGCCAAGAGACCCAGTACTTC	CASSPLPGGGQETQYF
TRBD1	many	TRBV6-2/TRBV6-3	TRBJ1-6	TGTGCCAGCAGACGACAGGGGTTTAATTCACCCCTCCACTTT	CASRRQGFNSPLHF
NA	NA	TRBV7-6	TRBJ2-7	TGTGTCAGCAGCTTATCGGGTGAGGGTCCCTACGAGCAGTACTTC	CVSSLSGEGPYEQYF
NA	few	TRBV7-6	TRBJ1-6	TGTGCCAGCAGCTTAGAGGCTACTCCTAAGGGAAATTCACCCCTCCACTTT	CASSLEATPKGNSPLHF